Listed below are T cell receptor beta chains from one sample, sequenced in a study of T-cell reconstitution after alpha-beta-depleted transplantation in children. TCRdb fed the PCR reads into MiXCR, producing one record per CDR3 protein. The sample lists roughly 500,000 distinct CDR3 sequences; around 20% were seen once. The sample here was PBMCs from the stem cell graft donor, taken from the stem cell graft. The source is a human donor who donated a stem cell graft to a child with acute lymphoblastic leukemia. Both conserved end residues are part of each CDR3. A D gene is named only where the DNA matches it firmly. Clone size is shown for a subset of rows, as once, few, many or a class of expanded clone.

v_call	clone_size	d_call	j_call	cdr3_aa	cdr3_nt
TRBV7-8	few	NA	TRBJ2-1	CASSIGWGVNEQFF	TGTGCCAGCAGCATTGGCTGGGGAGTAAATGAGCAGTTCTTC
TRBV5-1	few	NA	TRBJ2-7	CASSSSLRRGSYEQYF	TGCGCCAGCAGCAGCTCTTTACGACGGGGGTCCTACGAGCAGTACTTC
TRBV20-1	NA	TRBD1	TRBJ1-2	CSARSPPAAGQGNYGYTF	TGCAGTGCTAGATCGCCCCCAGCCGCGGGACAGGGAAACTATGGCTACACCTTC
TRBV25-1	NA	TRBD1	TRBJ2-7	CASSEALGGHEQYF	TGTGCCAGCAGTGAAGCACTAGGGGGCCACGAGCAGTACTTC
TRBV3-1	few	NA	TRBJ2-7	CASSQDFVGPNYEQYF	TGTGCCAGCAGCCAAGACTTTGTCGGCCCCAACTACGAGCAGTACTTC
TRBV4-2	many	NA	TRBJ2-6	CASSQVATGANVLTF	TGTGCCAGCAGCCAAGTAGCGACTGGGGCCAACGTCCTGACTTTC
TRBV12-3/TRBV12-4	NA	NA	TRBJ1-2	CASSTPWGSYGYTF	TGTGCCAGCTCAACCCCCTGGGGGAGCTATGGCTACACCTTC
TRBV4-2	NA	NA	TRBJ2-7	CASSQDMVLQQYF	TGTGCCAGCAGCCAAGATATGGTCCTCCAGCAGTACTTC
TRBV6-5	NA	NA	TRBJ1-2	CASSYSTGYGYTF	TGTGCCAGCAGTTACTCGACAGGCTATGGCTACACCTTC
TRBV7-9	few	TRBD1	TRBJ2-7	CATARPGQAYEQYF	TGTGCCACAGCACGACCGGGACAGGCTTACGAGCAGTACTTC
TRBV29-1	NA	NA	TRBJ2-7	CSVEGVGSYEQYF	TGCAGCGTTGAAGGGGTAGGGAGCTACGAGCAGTACTTC
TRBV29-1	NA	TRBD2	TRBJ2-1	CSVEVLAGGEQFF	TGCAGCGTTGAAGTACTAGCGGGAGGCGAGCAGTTCTTC
TRBV5-6	few	NA	TRBJ2-7	CASSPAPLVAEQYF	TGTGCCAGCAGCCCCGCTCCTCTAGTCGCCGAGCAGTACTTC
TRBV5-1	many	TRBD1	TRBJ1-1	CASSLTGGDTEAFF	TGCGCCAGCAGCCTTACAGGGGGGGACACTGAAGCTTTCTTT
TRBV5-1	many	TRBD1	TRBJ1-3	CASSLVPGDSGNTIYF	TGCGCCAGCAGCTTGGTCCCGGGGGACAGTGGAAACACCATATATTTT
TRBV24-1	few	TRBD2	TRBJ2-4	CATSDLKTSGTFFTKNIQYF	TGTGCCACCAGTGATTTGAAGACTAGCGGGACTTTTTTTACCAAAAACATTCAGTACTTC
TRBV5-1	few	NA	TRBJ2-7	CASSLAGDQYEQYF	TGCGCCAGCAGCTTGGCCGGGGACCAGTACGAGCAGTACTTC
TRBV30	NA	TRBD2	TRBJ2-5	CAWSQSAGGTAETQYF	TGTGCCTGGAGTCAGTCGGCGGGAGGGACCGCAGAGACCCAGTACTTC
TRBV4-2	few	TRBD2	TRBJ2-3	CASSHPSGSTTDTQYF	TGTGCCAGCAGCCATCCTAGCGGGAGCACGACAGATACGCAGTATTTT
TRBV6-5	few	NA	TRBJ2-7	CASSYSQGGTHEQYF	TGTGCCAGCAGTTACTCACAGGGAGGGACCCACGAGCAGTACTTC
TRBV5-1	few	TRBD2	TRBJ2-1	CASSLKVSVLAGGEQFF	TGCGCCAGCAGCTTGAAGGTATCGGTACTAGCGGGAGGTGAGCAGTTCTTC
TRBV7-2	NA	TRBD2	TRBJ2-7	CASSSDQTSWDAYEQYF	TGTGCCAGCAGCTCCGACCAGACTAGCTGGGATGCCTACGAGCAGTACTTC
TRBV27	few	TRBD2	TRBJ2-7	CASSWGGVGREQYF	TGTGCCAGCAGTTGGGGGGGGGTGGGTAGGGAGCAGTACTTC
TRBV5-1	few	NA	TRBJ1-6	CASSGTGMNNSPLHF	TGCGCCAGCAGCGGTACAGGGATGAACAATTCACCCCTCCACTTT
TRBV29-1	few	NA	TRBJ2-5	CSVGGHQETQYF	TGCAGCGTAGGGGGTCACCAAGAGACCCAGTACTTC
TRBV6-2/TRBV6-3	NA	NA	TRBJ1-5	CASSYGGANQPQHF	TGTGCCAGCAGTTATGGGGGGGCCAATCAGCCCCAGCATTTT
TRBV5-1	many	NA	TRBJ2-7	CASSFLSSYEQYF	TGTGCCAGCAGCTTTCTGAGCTCCTACGAGCAGTACTTC
TRBV5-1	few	NA	TRBJ1-4	CASSLAGSVNEKLFF	TGCGCCAGCAGCTTGGCCGGGAGCGTGAATGAAAAACTGTTTTTT
TRBV19	NA	NA	TRBJ2-7	CASSIGAEQYF	TGTGCCAGTAGTATAGGAGCCGAGCAGTACTTC
TRBV9	many	NA	TRBJ1-1	CASSPGDTEAFF	TGTGCCAGCAGCCCCGGCGACACTGAAGCTTTCTTT
TRBV9	few	TRBD2	TRBJ2-1	CASSAGLAHNEQFF	TGTGCCAGCAGCGCCGGACTAGCCCACAATGAGCAGTTCTTC
TRBV11-2	NA	NA	TRBJ1-1	CASSSWGGARNTEAFF	TGTGCCAGCAGCTCCTGGGGGGGGGCACGGAACACTGAAGCTTTCTTT
TRBV7-9	few	NA	TRBJ2-1	CASSLVQSEQFF	TGTGCCAGCAGCTTAGTACAGAGTGAGCAGTTCTTC
TRBV15	few	TRBD1	TRBJ1-2	CATSVGTGVFAYGYTF	TGTGCCACCAGCGTCGGGACAGGGGTCTTTGCCTATGGCTACACCTTC
TRBV4-1	few	NA	TRBJ1-5	CASSLGPGRGRQPQHF	TGCGCCAGCAGTTTGGGACCTGGACGGGGAAGGCAGCCCCAGCATTTT
TRBV29-1	few	NA	TRBJ1-2	CSGVANYGYTF	TGCAGCGGAGTAGCTAACTATGGCTACACCTTC
TRBV27	few	NA	TRBJ1-2	CASSPPGPNYGYTF	TGTGCCAGCAGTCCTCCAGGACCCAACTATGGCTACACCTTC
TRBV10-3	few	NA	TRBJ2-3	CANGLDTDTQYF	TGTGCCAACGGGCTGGACACAGATACGCAGTATTTT
TRBV13	many	TRBD2	TRBJ2-3	CASSPGTSGGTDTQYF	TGTGCCAGCAGCCCTGGGACTAGCGGCGGCACAGATACGCAGTATTTT
TRBV5-6	many	TRBD1	TRBJ2-1	CASSYDRGPNNEQFF	TGTGCCAGCAGCTACGACAGGGGGCCAAACAATGAGCAGTTCTTC
TRBV12-3/TRBV12-4	NA	NA	TRBJ2-7	CASSTLGSSHEQYF	TGTGCCAGCAGTACTTTGGGGTCTAGCCACGAGCAGTACTTC
TRBV19	few	NA	TRBJ1-4	CASTAGGGQTAATNEKLFF	TGTGCCAGTACCGCTGGAGGGGGACAAACAGCTGCAACTAATGAAAAACTGTTTTTT
TRBV7-2	NA	NA	TRBJ1-3	CASSPRQVPGNTIYF	TGTGCCAGCAGCCCGCGACAGGTCCCTGGAAACACCATATATTTT
TRBV6-2/TRBV6-3	few	NA	TRBJ2-1	CASSYYLRDEQFF	TGTGCCAGCAGTTACTACCTTAGAGATGAGCAGTTCTTC
TRBV7-9	few	NA	TRBJ2-7	CASSLRPGEQYF	TGTGCCAGCAGCTTAAGACCCGGGGAGCAGTACTTC
TRBV25-1	NA	NA	TRBJ2-1	CASSGGWTDNEQFF	TGTGCCAGCAGTGGGGGATGGACAGACAATGAGCAGTTCTTC
TRBV5-1	NA	NA	TRBJ1-1	CASSLDPAGGAFF	TGCGCCAGCAGCTTGGATCCCGCCGGTGGAGCTTTCTTT
TRBV12-5	NA	TRBD1	TRBJ2-1	CASGLQGAGAGTYNEQFF	TGTGCTAGTGGTTTACAGGGGGCCGGAGCGGGAACCTACAATGAGCAGTTCTTC
TRBV4-1	few	NA	TRBJ1-5	CASSPSGSSNQPQHF	TGCGCCAGCAGCCCGTCAGGGAGTAGCAATCAGCCCCAGCATTTT
TRBV5-1	many	TRBD2	TRBJ2-1	CASSLSGGSYNEQFF	TGTGCCAGCAGCTTATCCGGGGGGTCCTACAATGAGCAGTTCTTC
TRBV6-4	NA	NA	TRBJ2-3	CASSDRLGGEQYF	TGTGCCAGCAGTGACCGCCTGGGGGGAGAGCAGTATTTT
TRBV6-5	NA	NA	TRBJ2-7	CASSYSLGYEQYF	TGTGCCAGCAGTTACTCGTTGGGCTACGAGCAGTACTTC
TRBV20-1	NA	NA	TRBJ1-1	CSARPSGGTEAFF	TGCAGTGCTAGGCCGTCCGGGGGAACTGAAGCTTTCTTT
TRBV5-1	few	TRBD1	TRBJ1-1	CASSVNRGLNTEAFF	TGCGCCAGCAGCGTAAACAGGGGCTTGAACACTGAAGCTTTCTTT
TRBV6-1	NA	NA	TRBJ2-1	CASSGRGTWYNEQFF	TGTGCCAGCAGTGGAAGGGGGACCTGGTACAATGAGCAGTTCTTC
TRBV9	NA	NA	TRBJ2-3	CASGPGDTQYF	TGTGCCAGCGGTCCTGGGGATACGCAGTATTTT